These T cell receptor beta chains were read from a single sample in a study of cytomegalovirus exposure and HLA in healthy donors. Here immunoSEQ multiplex PCR was the method, and the copy in TCRdb shows in-frame clones only, minus some. The data contain under 150,000 clones, approximately 68% of them singletons. The sequenced sample was PBMCs. The receptors shown here come from a man aged 25-40 years in good health and CMV-seropositive. Both conserved end residues are part of each CDR3. D genes are given only for firm matches. Not every row has a clone size; where given, it reads once, few, many or a size class.

TRBV7-3	TRBJ1-1	-	TRBD1	CASSLTTGGEAFF	TGTGCCAGCAGCCTCACGACAGGGGGTGAAGCTTTCTTT
TRBV18	TRBJ2-7	-	TRBD1	CASSLRTGTQDQYF	TGTGCCAGCTCACTTCGGACAGGTACCCAAGACCAGTACTTC
TRBV5-1	TRBJ1-3	-	-	CASSPTVGNTIYF	TGCGCCAGCAGCCCGACAGTTGGAAACACCATATATTTT
TRBV6-5	TRBJ1-2	-	TRBD1	CASSYTRTGGGYGYTF	TGTGCCAGCAGTTACACCCGGACAGGGGGCGGCTATGGCTACACCTTC
TRBV18	TRBJ1-5	once	-	CASSPLPTGNQPQHF	TGTGCCAGCTCACCACTTCCGACAGGCAATCAGCCCCAGCATTTT
TRBV7-3	TRBJ2-2	-	TRBD2	CASSLMGTSGRSGELFF	TGTGCCAGCAGCTTAATGGGGACTAGCGGGAGGTCCGGGGAGCTGTTTTTT
TRBV6-5	TRBJ1-1	few	-	CASSYSLGSGLGAFF	TGTGCCAGCAGTTACTCTTTAGGATCGGGACTTGGGGCTTTCTTT
TRBV5-5	TRBJ1-4	-	-	CASSLTGGNEKLFF	TGTGCCAGCAGCCTGACAGGAGGAAATGAAAAACTGTTTTTT
TRBV6-6	TRBJ2-7	-	-	CASSYSSSYEQYF	TGTGCCAGCAGTTACAGTAGCTCCTACGAGCAGTACTTC
TRBV25-1	TRBJ2-7	-	TRBD1	CASTPQGQGPSYEQYF	TGTGCCAGCACCCCCCAGGGACAGGGGCCCTCCTACGAGCAGTACTTC
TRBV11-3	TRBJ2-1	once	-	CASSRSGYEQFF	TGTGCCAGCAGCCGAAGCGGGTATGAGCAGTTCTTC
TRBV15	TRBJ2-2	-	TRBD2	CATSYPGGWGELFF	TGTGCCACCAGTTACCCGGGAGGGTGGGGGGAGCTGTTTTTT
TRBV28	TRBJ1-2	-	-	CASSSGSNYGYTF	TGTGCCAGCAGTTCTGGTAGTAACTATGGCTACACCTTC
TRBV13	TRBJ1-5	-	-	CASSLPQPQHF	TGTGCCAGCAGCCTCCCCCAGCCCCAGCATTTT
TRBV4-3	TRBJ2-1	-	TRBD2	CASSPTSGNEQFF	TGCGCCAGCAGTCCGACTAGCGGCAATGAGCAGTTCTTC
TRBV5-6	TRBJ2-3	-	-	CASSLPGATDTQYF	TGTGCCAGCAGCTTGCCGGGAGCTACAGATACGCAGTATTTT
TRBV28	TRBJ2-7	-	-	CASSFMGGPLYEQYF	TGTGCCAGCAGTTTTATGGGGGGTCCCCTTTACGAGCAGTACTTC
TRBV5-5	TRBJ1-3	-	-	CASSLFGPGNTIYF	TGTGCCAGCAGCTTGTTTGGGCCTGGAAACACCATATATTTT
TRBV28	TRBJ1-3	-	-	CASSLVAPIGNTIYF	TGTGCCAGCAGTTTAGTGGCTCCCATTGGAAACACCATATATTTT
TRBV28	TRBJ2-7	few	TRBD1	CASSLGLGTGPYEQYF	TGTGCCAGCAGTTTGGGCTTGGGGACAGGCCCCTACGAGCAGTACTTC
TRBV4-2	TRBJ1-1	-	TRBD1	CASSHPGQAVTEAFF	TGTGCCAGCAGCCACCCCGGACAGGCGGTCACTGAAGCTTTCTTT
TRBV6-1	TRBJ2-2	-	-	CASSVLVGQPSGELFF	TGTGCCAGCAGTGTTCTTGTCGGACAGCCTTCCGGGGAGCTGTTTTTT
TRBV4-2	TRBJ1-2	once	-	CASSQDLLGEGFFYGYTF	TGTGCCAGCAGCCAAGATCTGTTAGGGGAAGGATTTTTTTATGGCTACACCTTC
TRBV6-5	TRBJ2-7	-	TRBD1	CASSYSAGGSYEQYF	TGTGCCAGCAGTTACTCCGCAGGGGGCTCCTACGAGCAGTACTTC
TRBV7-2	TRBJ2-7	-	-	CASSLGQNYEQYF	TGTGCCAGCAGCTTAGGGCAAAACTACGAGCAGTACTTC
TRBV27	TRBJ2-7	-	-	CASSFRDSHYEQYF	TGTGCCAGCAGTTTCCGGGACTCCCACTACGAGCAGTACTTC
TRBV19	TRBJ2-1	once	TRBD2	CASSLRLAGGSYNEQFF	TGTGCCAGTAGTCTGAGACTAGCGGGAGGGTCCTACAATGAGCAGTTCTTC
TRBV18	TRBJ2-1	-	-	CASSPPTSSYNEQFF	TGTGCCAGCTCACCACCGACAAGCTCCTACAATGAGCAGTTCTTC
TRBV5-1	TRBJ2-3	-	-	CASSLAGGSTDTQYF	TGCGCCAGCAGCTTGGCCGGAGGAAGCACAGATACGCAGTATTTT
TRBV9	TRBJ2-3	once	TRBD2	CASSAQAGEADTQYF	TGTGCCAGCAGCGCACAGGCGGGAGAGGCAGATACGCAGTATTTT
TRBV5-4	TRBJ2-7	few	-	CASSVTGRSSYEQYF	TGTGCCAGCAGCGTGACAGGTCGTAGCTCCTACGAGCAGTACTTC
TRBV5-4	TRBJ2-2	-	TRBD1	CASSMGTVDTGELFF	TGTGCCAGCAGCATGGGGACAGTCGACACCGGGGAGCTGTTTTTT
TRBV15	TRBJ1-2	-	-	CATSRGPRDGYGYTF	TGTGCCACCAGCAGAGGCCCCCGGGATGGCTATGGCTACACCTTC
TRBV21-1	TRBJ1-1	-	-	CASSRIRWAAGEGTEAFF	TGTGCCAGCAGCCGGATAAGGTGGGCGGCGGGGGAGGGCACTGAAGCTTTCTTT
TRBV4-2	TRBJ2-5	-	-	CASSQREQPDYLETQYF	TGTGCCAGCAGCCAACGGGAGCAGCCTGACTATCTGGAGACCCAGTACTTC
TRBV2	TRBJ1-4	-	TRBD1	CASSDNRGNEKLFF	TGTGCCAGCAGTGACAACAGGGGGAATGAAAAACTGTTTTTT
TRBV4-3	TRBJ2-7	-	TRBD2	CASSPGGTQYEQYF	TGCGCCAGCAGCCCGGGGGGTACCCAGTACGAGCAGTACTTC
TRBV30	TRBJ2-5	-	TRBD2	CAWSLAGVGETQYF	TGTGCCTGGAGCTTAGCGGGAGTCGGGGAGACCCAGTACTTC
TRBV7-3	TRBJ1-3	-	-	CASSRTGPGNTIYF	TGTGCCAGCAGCCGGACTGGTCCTGGAAACACCATATATTTT
TRBV5-4	TRBJ2-3	-	-	CASNEAGSTDTQYF	TGTGCCAGCAACGAGGCGGGCAGCACAGATACGCAGTATTTT
TRBV7-2	TRBJ2-7	-	-	CASSLGAASYYEQYF	TGTGCCAGCAGCTTAGGGGCAGCCTCGTACTACGAGCAGTACTTC
TRBV28	TRBJ1-1	-	-	CASSLANRDWTEAFF	TGTGCCAGCAGTTTGGCCAACAGGGATTGGACTGAAGCTTTCTTT
TRBV9	TRBJ2-1	-	TRBD2	CASRGGLAEYNEQFF	TGTGCCAGCAGAGGGGGACTAGCGGAGTACAATGAGCAGTTCTTC
TRBV5-4	TRBJ1-1	few	-	CASSSQDKRLSTEAFF	TGTGCCAGCAGCTCCCAGGACAAAAGGTTGAGCACTGAAGCTTTCTTT
TRBV4-1	TRBJ2-7	-	TRBD1	CASSQAGGDRGPYEQYF	TGCGCCAGCAGCCAAGCCGGGGGAGACAGGGGGCCCTACGAGCAGTACTTC
TRBV6-1	TRBJ1-2	-	-	CASRRPGQNTGGYTF	TGTGCCAGCAGAAGGCCAGGACAGAACACGGGAGGCTACACCTTC
TRBV28	TRBJ1-1	few	-	CASSPRGSHPNTEAFF	TGTGCCAGCAGTCCTCGGGGGTCTCATCCGAACACTGAAGCTTTCTTT
TRBV7-2	TRBJ1-3	-	TRBD1	CASSLELGQGVRNTIYF	TGTGCCAGCAGCTTAGAGTTGGGACAGGGGGTGAGAAACACCATATATTTT